These 5 T cell receptor beta chains originate from one sample sequenced in a study of blood T cells in healthy people across ages (dated by TCRdb to about 2015). Libraries were built with 5' RACE. The data were produced on an Illumina HiSeq 2500. A second PCR of about 6 to 11 cycles was performed with a sample-barcoded 5' primer and a J-beta primer mix. The public reads were reprocessed in TCRdb via fastp at Q25 and MiXCR, keeping in-frame beta chains. Identical CDR3 protein sequences are pooled into one entry, listed with their most common genes and DNA. This sample gives some 1.7 million distinct CDR3 sequences in total; roughly 27% of them show up just once. About 7.7% of the sample is taken by the ten largest. Sequenced: blood. Receptors were obtained from a woman in her thirties in good health.

J is TRBJ2-1 and V is TRBV12-3 or TRBV12-4, with 9 positions matching TRBD2. Trimming cost V 7 bases and J 6 bases; bases outside gene matches: 7. This CDR3 has 14 residues. CDR3 DNA sequence: TGTGCCAGCAACCAACTAGCGGGTGTCAATGAGCAGTTCTTC. Amino acid sequence: CASNQLAGVNEQFF.

This clonotype was observed at least ten times. The rearrangement joins TRBV12-3 or TRBV12-4 to TRBJ2-5; D remains ambiguous. The CDR3 contains 13 residues. V shed 5 bases and J shed 4 bases, with 11 bases lying between them. The CDR3, as DNA: TGTGCCAGCAGTCCAGGACCGGTAGAGACCCAGTACTTC. It specifies CASSPGPVETQYF.

At least ten counts were recorded for this clonotype. In DNA, the CDR3 is TGCAGTGCTAGACTAGCGGGAGACTACGAGCAGTACTTC. The encoded protein is CSARLAGDYEQYF. The chain is built from TRBV20-1 and TRBJ2-7; 10 bases align to TRBD2. With 2 bases clipped from V and 3 bases from J, the junction kept 1 base outside the gene matches. The CDR3 loop spans 13 amino acids. CDR1 and CDR2 (germline): DFQATT, SNEGSKA (reference sequence).

V is TRBV9 and J is TRBJ2-1; D may correspond to TRBD1 or TRBD2 (5 bases each). The CDR3 has 17 amino acids. Germline V gives CDR1 SGDLS, CDR2 YYNGEE. With 4 bases removed from V and 2 bases from J, the gap between germline ends came to 19 bases. The chain's CDR3 is CASSPPARWGTYNEQFF. The CDR3 DNA sequence: TGTGCCAGCAGCCCCCCGGCGCGGTGGGGGACCTACAATGAGCAGTTCTTC.

This clonotype was seen only a few times. The chain carries TRBV5-1 and TRBJ2-1, with D tentatively TRBD1 or TRBD2 (5 bases each). The CDR3 loop spans 15 amino acids. V was trimmed by 5 bases and J by 8 bases, leaving 20 bases between them. Germline V gene data show CDR1 as SGHRS and CDR2 as YFSETQ. The DNA of the CDR3 is TGCGCCAGCAGGGCCGGGACCAGCCCAGGCCATGAGCAGTTCTTC. The encoded protein is CASRAGTSPGHEQFF.